A selection of T cell receptor beta chains follows, all from one sample in a study of shared clonotypes between healthy human individuals. The method was immunoSEQ multiplex PCR; TCRdb's version includes in-frame clones alone and lacks a portion of them. Counted here are more than 2 million clones, roughly 94% occurring once; the ten biggest clones make up roughly 1%. Specimen: naive CD8+ T cells sorted from blood. The receptor source for this set is a man aged 18 to 29 in good health. Each CDR3 is given without its conserved first and last residue. The listing skips clone size in some rows; elsewhere it reads once, few, many or a size class.

V gene	clone size	CDR3 protein
TRBV27	-	ASSPSQGALTYEQY
TRBV4-1	-	ASSQAVGLNTEAF
TRBV7-9	once	ASSLAAGGVEKLF
TRBV9	-	ASSVGGGTHGYT
TRBV2	-	ASTTDGSYEQY
TRBV29-1	-	SAWTGSAYGYT
TRBV7-3	-	ASSTSLAGADTQY
TRBV5-6	-	ASSLEQGLDRDIYGYT
TRBV6-4	-	ASSRTSGPSYNEQF
TRBV2	once	ASSELVAGGDGYT
TRBV2	once	ASSDTQGVYEQY
TRBV5-6	-	ASSGQDNQPQH
TRBV7-9	-	ASSSSRTGAKETQY
TRBV13	-	ASSLVAGEGYT
TRBV5-1	-	ASNPMNQETQY